What follows are 16 T cell receptor beta chains derived from one specimen sequenced in a study of blood T cell repertoires in COVID-19. Using immunoSEQ multiplex PCR, the repertoire was profiled, and TCRdb retains in-frame clones only, with some absent. The sample consists of about 210,000 clones, about 83% of them appearing once. The sequencing sample was made of PBMCs or T cells enriched from blood (not recorded which). The receptor set was obtained from a man aged 40-49 years with acute COVID-19.

This clone was picked up one time. The chain links TRBV7-3 to TRBJ2-5, with 10 bases that match TRBD2. Germline V CDR1 and CDR2: SGHTA, FQGTGA. The CDR3 has 16 amino acids. The V and J ends lost 3 bases and 9 bases, in that order; junction bases with no gene match: 13. The CDR3 loop is CASSFSGTSGAGAQYF. The CDR3 region has the DNA TGTGCCAGCAGCTTTTCGGGAACTAGCGGGGCCGGGGCCCAGTACTTC.

There are a few counts of this clone. This rearrangement joins TRBV7-2 to TRBJ1-1; D is uncertain. The germline V and J ends were trimmed by 4 bases and 4 bases, with 7 bases remaining between them. The CDR3 has 12 residues. Germline assignment: CDR1 SGHTA and CDR2 FQGNSA. The CDR3, as DNA: TGTGCCAGCAGCTCGAGCGGCACTGAAGCTTTCTTT. Residues: CASSSSGTEAFF.

This clone occurred once. V is TRBV3-1 (or the pseudogene TRBV3-2) and J is TRBJ1-4; a weak D match, TRBD1 (6 bases). Germline CDR1 is LGHDT and CDR2 is YNNKEL (reference sequence). The V gene lost 6 bases and the J gene lost 3 bases, with 11 bases spanning the gap. The CDR3 is 14 amino acids. In DNA form, the CDR3 reads TGTGCCAGCAGTTACAGGGCTGCTAATGAAAAACTGTTTTTT. Its protein product is CASSYRAANEKLFF.

V and J are TRBV5-1 and TRBJ1-1; D ambiguous. The CDR3 extends over 13 amino acids. The ends were cut back, 2 bases at V and 1 base at J, with 6 bases in the middle. Germline lookup yields CDR1 SGHRS and CDR2 YFSETQ. This CDR3 reads CASSLTTNTEAFF. In nucleotides, the CDR3 is TGCGCCAGCAGCTTAACAACGAACACTGAAGCTTTCTTT.

The chain is built from TRBV9 and TRBJ2-3; 7 positions match TRBD2. Germline loops: CDR1 SGDLS, CDR2 YYNGEE. The CDR3 runs to 14 residues. The trim removed 4 bases at V and 9 bases at J, leaving 11 bases unmatched. The CDR3 nucleotides are TGTGCCAGCAGCCCGTCACCGGGAGGAGGAACGCAGTATTTT. It is translated as CASSPSPGGGTQYF.

The chain links TRBV28 to TRBJ1-2; TRBD1 aligns across 8 bases. From germline, CDR1 is MDHEN and CDR2 SYDVKM. The V segment lost 6 bases and the J segment 0 bases; nucleotides outside the gene matches: 9. This CDR3 spans 16 amino acids. The CDR3 reads CASRTGEGVTNYGYTF. The CDR3 DNA is TGTGCCAGCAGGACAGGGGAGGGGGTGACTAACTATGGCTACACCTTC.

The V and J genes are TRBV2 and TRBJ2-7; D might be TRBD2 (5 bases). CDR1 SNHLY and CDR2 FYNNEI come from the germline V gene. V was cut by 5 bases and J by 2 bases, with 16 bases left in between. The CDR3 contains 15 residues. The CDR3 region has the DNA TGTGCCAGCAGTTCCCGACTATTTGAGGCCTACGAGCAGTACTTC. Its protein is CASSSRLFEAYEQYF.

The chain combines TRBV10-3 with TRBJ2-7; D might be TRBD1 (5 bases). Trimming took off 10 bases at V and 2 bases at J, with 12 bases between the two ends. This CDR3 contains 12 residues. Germline values: CDR1 ENHRY, CDR2 SYGVKD. The CDR3 region is CATRTKTYEQYF. The DNA for the CDR3 is TGTGCCACCCGGACAAAGACCTACGAGCAGTACTTC.

V usage is TRBV4-2 and J usage is TRBJ2-4; D gene ambiguous. Germline CDR1 reads LGHNA; CDR2 reads YNFKEQ. This CDR3 spans 17 amino acids. V was trimmed by 0 bases and J by 6 bases, leaving 18 bases between them. The CDR3 DNA follows: TGTGCCAGCAGCCAAGATAAGAACAACGCGAGGCCAAACATTCAGTACTTC. Its protein is CASSQDKNNARPNIQYF.

The CDR3 nucleotides read TGTGCCAGCAGTCTACCCGCGGGGGGTAGCGGCAAGAAACCCTACGAGCAGTACTTC. The encoded protein is CASSLPAGGSGKKPYEQYF. V gene TRBV27 combines with J gene TRBJ2-7; 8 positions agree with TRBD2. CDR3 size: 19 residues. The ends lost 5 bases at V and 2 bases at J; junction bases unmatched: 20. Germline V gene sequence: CDR1 MNHEY, CDR2 SMNVEV (reference sequence).

The V gene is TRBV23-1, the J gene TRBJ2-1; D is uncertain. TRBV23-1 is filed as an ORF, its function uncertain. V lost 5 bases and J 5 bases, leaving 19 bases between the germline ends. This CDR3 contains 16 residues. CDR3 coding DNA: TGCGCCAGCAGTGAGGCTACTAATTCGGAAAACAATGAGCAGTTCTTC. Amino acids: CASSEATNSENNEQFF.

The chain has TRBV7-6 and TRBJ1-2; D is possibly TRBD1 (5 bases). Germline assignment: CDR1 SGHVS and CDR2 FNYEAQ. The V end was cut by 5 bases, the J end by 8 bases, with 21 bases between. The CDR3 has 15 residues. The CDR3 nucleotides are TGTGCCAGCAGCACTTGGGGAGGACAATTCACAGGCTACACCTTC. It specifies CASSTWGGQFTGYTF.

CDR3 in amino acids: CASSPPGTPSYEQYF. CDR3 bases: TGTGCCAGCTCACCACCCGGGACACCCTCCTACGAGCAGTACTTC. The genes are TRBV18 and TRBJ2-7; the D gene is possibly TRBD1 (6 bases). Germline V CDR1 and CDR2: KGHSH, LQKENI. The CDR3 covers 15 residues. V lost 0 bases and J lost 0, with 9 bases in between. Using reference TRBV18 and TRBJ2-7 for the parts outside the CDR3, the full variable domain is NAGVMQNPRHLVRRRGQEARLRCSPMKGHSHVYWYRQLPEEGLKFMVYLQKENIIDESGMPKERFSAEFPKEGPSILRIQQVVRGDSAAYFCASSPPGTPSYEQYFGPGTRLTVT.

V and J are TRBV9 and TRBJ2-7, with TRBD2 matching over 8 bases. The germline CDR1 and CDR2 sequences are SGDLS and YYNGEE. The length of the CDR3 is 15 residues. V gave up 3 bases and J gave up 2 bases; unmatched junction bases: 7. The CDR3 nucleotides read TGTGCCAGCAGCGGGGGGGAGCGGGAGACCTACGAGCAGTACTTC. Its protein is CASSGGERETYEQYF. Full variable domain (outside the CDR3, taken from reference TRBV9 and TRBJ2-7): DSGVTQTPKHLITATGQRVTLRCSPRSGDLSVYWYQQSLDQGLQFLIQYYNGEERAKGNILERFSAQQFPDLHSELNLSSLELGDSALYFCASSGGERETYEQYFGPGTRLTVT.

The rearrangement links TRBV6-6 to TRBJ2-5, with D perhaps matching TRBD1 (6 bases). Trimming stripped 7 bases from V and 4 bases from J, with 16 bases between. Germline V gives CDR1 MNHNY, CDR2 SVGAGI (reference sequence). This CDR3 is built from 14 residues. The CDR3 loop is CASTSRGGGETQYF. As DNA, the CDR3 is TGTGCCAGCACCTCAAGAGGGGGTGGAGAGACCCAGTACTTC.

This chain uses TRBV9 with TRBJ2-1; the D is unclear. The germline CDR1 and CDR2 sequences are SGDLS and YYNGEE. V gave up 0 bases and J gave up 9 bases, with 7 bases separating them. CDR3 length: 12 amino acids. The DNA of the CDR3 is TGTGCCAGCAGCGTAGAGAGTGGTGAGCAGTTCTTC. It encodes CASSVESGEQFF.